The 31 T cell receptor beta chains below were found in one sample sequenced in a study of molecular identifiers for immune sequencing clone quantification. TCRdb reprocessed the PCR reads via MiXCR and lists one record per CDR3 protein. Seen here are hundreds of thousands of distinct CDR3 sequences, 20% observed once, and the top ten hold 0.85% to 0.9%. The sequencing input was naive CD8+ T cells from blood, with Jurkat cell RNA spiked in. The subset is: FACS-sorted CD8+CD4-CCR7+CD45RA+ naive T cells. All receptors derive from a human donor in good health. Some libraries in this study had Jurkat cell RNA spiked in.

The table lists this clonotype with many counts. The chain is built from TRBV6-5 and TRBJ1-5; unclear D gene. Trimming shortened V by 5 bases and J by 3 bases, and 14 bases separated the two germline ends. From germline, CDR1 is MNHEY and CDR2 SVGAGI. This CDR3 region has 15 residues. The CDR3 protein is CASSPESSLNQPQHF. The DNA for the CDR3 is TGTGCCAGCAGTCCAGAGTCAAGCCTCAATCAGCCCCAGCATTTT.

Many counts were recorded for this clonotype. This chain connects TRBV7-9 to TRBJ1-4; TRBD1 might be the D (5 bases). Germline V gives CDR1 SEHNR, CDR2 FQNEAQ (reference sequence). The CDR3 sequence is 14 residues long. Trimming took 5 bases from V and 7 from J, leaving 14 bases between them. CDR3 nucleotides: TGTGCCAGCAGCCTGGACACGGCTCGTGAAAAACTGTTTTTT. This encodes CASSLDTAREKLFF.

The sample holds many counts of this clonotype. The CDR3 nucleotides are TGTGCCAGCAGCCCCAGGGACTACTATAGCGAGCAGTTCTTC. Protein sequence: CASSPRDYYSEQFF. The chain employs TRBV7-2 and TRBJ2-1; the match to TRBD2 covers 7 bases. The V and J ends lost 5 bases and 10 bases, in that order; junction bases with no gene match: 11. CDR1 and CDR2 from the germline V gene are SGHTA and FQGNSA. This CDR3 is 14 amino acids long.

As to this clonotype: This is likely a read error, given that the CDR3 carries no conserved phenylalanine or tryptophan at its end. The CDR3 loop is CSARWTGTSTDTQYS. The CDR3, as DNA: TGCAGTGCTCGCTGGACAGGGACTAGCACAGATACGCAGTATTCT. The chain uses TRBV20-1 and TRBJ2-3; TRBD1 agrees at 8 bases. Germline CDR1 DFQATT, CDR2 SNEGSKA (reference sequence). The V and J ends lost 5 bases and 0 bases, in that order; junction bases with no gene match: 7. The CDR3 has 15 amino acids.

In its sample, this clonotype was seen many times. The chain carries TRBV20-1 and TRBJ2-3, with 9 bases aligning to TRBD1. Germline trimming cut 5 bases from V and 2 bases from J; bases unmatched to any gene: 5. The CDR3 covers 14 residues. Germline CDR1 DFQATT, CDR2 SNEGSKA (reference sequence). The chain's CDR3 is CSAGDRVFTDTQYF. CDR3 DNA sequence: TGCAGTGCTGGGGACAGGGTCTTCACAGATACGCAGTATTTT.

CDR3: CASSFTPGGGDYGYTF. For the CDR3, the DNA is TGTGCCAGCAGTTTTACCCCTGGGGGGGGTGACTATGGCTACACCTTC. The rearrangement links TRBV28 to TRBJ1-2, with D maybe TRBD1 (5 bases). Germline assignment: CDR1 MDHEN and CDR2 SYDVKM. This CDR3 is 16 amino acids long. V was cut by 3 bases and J by 3 bases, with 17 bases left in between.

The V call is TRBV27, the J call TRBJ1-1; no firm D call. Germline assignment: CDR1 MNHEY and CDR2 SMNVEV (reference sequence). The CDR3 runs 14 residues. Deletions cut 5 bases from V and 5 bases from J, with 15 bases between. The chain's CDR3 is CASSPQMFVTEAFF. The CDR3 bases are TGTGCCAGCAGTCCACAAATGTTTGTTACTGAAGCTTTCTTT.

This clonotype has at least ten counts. The chain employs TRBV14 and TRBJ2-3, with 10 bases aligning to TRBD2. The V and J ends lost 0 bases and 4 bases, in that order; junction bases with no gene match: 13. The CDR3 extends over 19 amino acids. CDR1 and CDR2 (germline): SGHDN, FVKESK. CDR3 coding DNA: TGTGCCAGCAGCCAAGAATGGTCACAGCGGGAGGGCCCGGCAGATACGCAGTATTTT. Translated: CASSQEWSQREGPADTQYF.

This clonotype was counted at least ten times. The J gene is TRBJ2-7, the V gene TRBV19, with a possible D match to TRBD2 (6 bases). Trimming removed 11 bases at V and 5 bases at J, with 19 bases between. The CDR3 spans 13 residues. Germline V CDR1 and CDR2: LNHDA, SQIVND (reference sequence). The CDR3 spells CAAQEGGSHEQYF. As DNA, the CDR3 is TGTGCCGCACAAGAAGGAGGGAGCCACGAGCAGTACTTC.

This clonotype was found many times. This chain joins TRBV7-2 and TRBJ2-5; weak D call: TRBD2 (5 bases). The length of the CDR3 is 15 residues. The V gene lost 0 bases and the J gene lost 5 bases, with 13 bases spanning the gap. Looked up from germline, CDR1 is SGHTA and CDR2 is FQGNSA. CDR3: CASSLALVGLETQYF. DNA of the CDR3: TGTGCCAGCAGCTTAGCACTAGTGGGTCTGGAGACCCAGTACTTC.

The chain has TRBV7-2 and TRBJ2-7, with 7 bases that match TRBD1. Trimming cost V 4 bases and J 0 bases; bases outside gene matches: 6. Germline lookup yields CDR1 SGHTA and CDR2 FQGNSA. The CDR3 totals 15 residues. The CDR3 DNA reads as TGTGCCAGCAGCTCAACAGGGGCTACCTCCTACGAGCAGTACTTC. As protein: CASSSTGATSYEQYF.

In this sample, this clonotype turned up many times. The chain uses TRBV5-1 and TRBJ2-7, with D possibly matching TRBD1 (5 bases). The germline V and J ends were trimmed by 5 bases and 6 bases, with 12 bases remaining between them. Looked up from germline, CDR1 is SGHRS and CDR2 is YFSETQ. This CDR3 region has 12 residues. DNA of the CDR3: TGCGCCAGCAGATCGGACACCGTCGAGCAGTACTTC. This sequence encodes CASRSDTVEQYF.

Concerning this clonotype itself: A read error may produce the germline difference seen at one junction end. The CDR3 loop reads CASSFLDRGYEQCF. The CDR3, as DNA: TGTGCCAGCAGTTTCTTGGACAGGGGCTACGAGCAGTGCTTC. This chain joins TRBV27 and TRBJ2-7; the match to TRBD1 covers 9 bases. The CDR3 consists of 14 residues. Germline loops: CDR1 MNHEY, CDR2 SMNVEV (reference sequence).

In the case of this clonotype: Just one base apart from a much larger clone, this may be a read error. This chain uses TRBV5-5 with TRBJ2-5, with D unclear. The CDR3 spans 14 residues. Trimming took 4 bases from V and 0 from J, leaving 10 bases between them. Germline assignment: CDR1 SGHKS and CDR2 YYEKEE (reference sequence). CDR3 sequence (DNA): TGTGCCAGCAGCGGATGGGTCGACCAAGAGACCCAGTACTTC. Encoded protein: CASSGWVDQETQYF.

Of note for this clonotype: At one end the junction does not follow the germline gene, possibly because of a read error. The chain combines TRBV5-3 with TRBJ2-7, with D possibly TRBD1 on 7 matching bases. TRBV5-3 is marked as an open reading frame, function uncertain. The CDR3 extends over 18 amino acids. The CDR3 protein is CASSLLPMGQTSSCEQYF. Written as DNA, the CDR3 is TGTGCCAGCAGCCTGTTACCTATGGGACAGACTAGTTCCTGCGAGCAGTACTTC.

The sample holds a few counts of this clonotype. The chain is built from TRBV19 and TRBJ2-3, with unresolved D. The CDR3 runs to 13 residues. In germline, CDR1 is LNHDA, CDR2 SQIVND (reference sequence). V lost 5 bases, J lost 8 bases, and 14 bases lay in between. CDR3 loop: CASSSRLGGTQYF. CDR3 DNA: TGTGCCAGTAGTTCCCGACTTGGTGGTACGCAGTATTTT.

This clonotype was detected only a few times. The J gene is TRBJ2-5, the V gene TRBV3-2; TRBD1 is taken as the D call from the table, unchecked against the DNA. TRBV3-2 is marked as a pseudogene. The CDR3 loop spans 16 amino acids. The CDR3 region is CASSHADPEYEETQYF. In nucleotides, the CDR3 is TGTGCCAGCAGCCATGCCGATCCCGAGTACGAGGAGACCCAGTACTTC.

V gene TRBV7-9 combines with J gene TRBJ2-3; 8 nucleotides align to TRBD2. This CDR3 region has 16 residues. Germline CDR1 reads SEHNR; CDR2 reads FQNEAQ (reference sequence). V lost 0 bases, J lost 5 bases, and 7 bases stayed unmatched. CDR3 sequence reads: CASSLARHGREDTQYF. CDR3 DNA: TGTGCCAGCAGCTTAGCGCGTCACGGGAGGGAAGATACGCAGTATTTT.

In its sample, this clonotype was seen a few times. V and J are TRBV4-1 and TRBJ2-7; D gene ambiguous. V was trimmed by 0 bases and J by 2 bases, leaving 14 bases between them. The CDR3 sequence is 16 residues long. CDR1 and CDR2 (germline): MGHRA, YSYEKL. CDR3 protein: CASSQEDGRFAYEQYF. CDR3 DNA sequence: TGCGCCAGCAGCCAAGAAGACGGACGTTTCGCCTACGAGCAGTACTTC.

This clonotype was picked up many times. The chain joins TRBV7-9 to TRBJ2-1, with TRBD1 matching over 12 bases. The CDR3 is 15 residues long. Germline V CDR1 and CDR2: SEHNR, FQNEAQ (reference sequence). Trimming cost V 6 bases and J 6 bases; bases outside gene matches: 6. CDR3 in amino acids: CASRTPGQGANEQFF. The CDR3 DNA is TGTGCCAGCAGAACTCCGGGACAGGGGGCCAATGAGCAGTTCTTC. Together with reference TRBV7-9 and TRBJ2-1, the CDR3 gives the full variable domain: DTGVSQNPRHKITKRGQNVTFRCDPISEHNRLYWYRQTLGQGPEFLTYFQNEAQLEKSRLLSDRFSAERPKGSFSTLEIQRTEQGDSAMYLCASRTPGQGANEQFFGPGTRLTVL.

This clonotype was found many times. V usage is TRBV28 and J usage is TRBJ1-1, with TRBD1 matching over 7 bases. CDR3 length equals 14 residues. Germline assignment: CDR1 MDHEN and CDR2 SYDVKM. V dropped 11 bases and J dropped 5; count of bases not matched to a gene: 14. The CDR3 nucleotides are TGTGCCTCCGGGGCAGGGGGAGGTTGGACTGAAGCTTTCTTT. It yields the protein CASGAGGGWTEAFF.

A note on this clonotype: This sequence may be a read error, since a much larger clone differs from it by one base. The chain has TRBV6-5 and TRBJ2-2; D gene ambiguous. This CDR3 contains 17 residues. The germline CDR1 and CDR2 sequences are MNHEY and SVGAGI. CDR3 protein: CASGYSIRGQSTGELFF. The CDR3 nucleotides read TGTGCCAGCGGTTACTCGATACGTGGGCAGAGCACCGGGGAGCTGTTTTTT.

This chain uses TRBV6-2 or TRBV6-3 with TRBJ2-5, with 12 bases matching TRBD2. Germline-derived CDR1 and CDR2 are MNHEY and SVGEGT. Trimming at V came to 6 bases and at J to 2 bases, leaving 13 bases not matched to a gene. There are 18 residues in the CDR3. CDR3 nucleotides: TGTGCCAGCAGCTCCCCACTAGCGGGGGGTTTTTTACAAGAGACCCAGTACTTC. It translates to CASSSPLAGGFLQETQYF.

At least ten counts were recorded for this clonotype. V is TRBV15 and J is TRBJ2-6, with a tentative D call TRBD2 (5 bases). V lost 6 bases and J 3 bases, leaving 15 bases between the germline ends. Germline CDR1 and CDR2: LNHNV and YYDKDF (reference sequence). The CDR3 has 16 amino acids. The CDR3 sequence is CATRDGSADGANVLTF. CDR3 coding DNA: TGTGCCACCAGGGATGGGAGCGCAGATGGGGCCAACGTCCTGACTTTC.

This clonotype was observed many times. This sequence joins TRBV29-1 and TRBJ2-7, with 15 bases aligning to TRBD2. Unmatched junction bases numbered 3, after V lost 6 bases and J lost 3 bases. Germline V gene sequence: CDR1 SQVTM, CDR2 ANQGSEA. This CDR3 has 14 residues. The CDR3 coding sequence is TGCAGCGTCTTGGGACTAGCGGGGGGCTACGAGCAGTACTTC. Protein product: CSVLGLAGGYEQYF.

This chain connects TRBV28 to TRBJ2-4, with TRBD1 identical over 8 bases. Germline assignment: CDR1 MDHEN and CDR2 SYDVKM. The CDR3 spans 16 residues. Trimming took 7 bases from V and 0 from J; bases not matched to a gene: 8. The CDR3 DNA reads as TGTGCCAGCACGCACGGACAGGGACTAGCCAAAAACATTCAGTACTTC. Protein product: CASTHGQGLAKNIQYF.

This chain joins TRBV7-9 and TRBJ2-7; D is possibly TRBD1 (6 bases). The CDR3 has 16 amino acids. Deletions cut 1 base from V and 2 bases from J, with 15 bases between. Germline V lookup: CDR1 SEHNR, CDR2 FQNEAQ (reference sequence). Here the CDR3 DNA reads TGTGCCAGCAGCTTAGTTGGGGGCGCCGACCCCTACGAGCAGTACTTC. This codes for CASSLVGGADPYEQYF.

This clonotype has more than one count but fewer than ten. The V and J genes are TRBV20-1 and TRBJ1-1, with D hard to call. V lost 5 bases, J lost 8 bases, and 9 bases lay in between. Germline V CDR1 and CDR2: DFQATT, SNEGSKA (reference sequence). The CDR3 totals 10 residues. The CDR3 sequence: CSASGGEAFF. Written as DNA, the CDR3 is TGCAGTGCTTCGGGCGGAGAAGCTTTCTTT.

At least ten counts were recorded for this clonotype. The chain employs TRBV5-5 and TRBJ2-4; 7 bases align to TRBD1. In germline, CDR1 is SGHKS, CDR2 YYEKEE (reference sequence). The CDR3 contains 13 residues. J was trimmed by 9 bases and V by 0 bases; bases with no gene match: 3. CDR3 DNA: TGTGCCAGCAGCTTGGGACAGGGTGGCATTCAGTACTTC. This translates into CASSLGQGGIQYF. Drawing the rest from reference TRBV5-5 and TRBJ2-4, the complete variable domain is DAGVTQSPTHLIKTRGQQVTLRCSPISGHKSVSWYQQVLGQGPQFIFQYYEKEERGRGNFPDRFSARQFPNYSSELNVNALLLGDSALYLCASSLGQGGIQYFGAGTRLSVL.

This clonotype showed up just a few times. The chain has TRBV2 and TRBJ1-2; D gene unclear. The CDR3 length is 14 residues. Trimming took 6 bases from V and 3 from J, leaving 14 bases between them. Germline values: CDR1 SNHLY, CDR2 FYNNEI. CDR3 coding DNA: TGTGCCAGCAGGTTGGATCCCCAAGACTATGGCTACACCTTC. This encodes CASRLDPQDYGYTF. Filled out from reference TRBV2 and TRBJ1-2, the complete variable domain reads EPEVTQTPSHQVTQMGQEVILRCVPISNHLYFYWYRQILGQKVEFLVSFYNNEISEKSEIFDDQFSVERPDGSNFTLKIRSTKLEDSAMYFCASRLDPQDYGYTFGSGTRLTVV.

This clonotype was observed a handful of times. The chain carries TRBV4-3 and TRBJ2-2; possible D gene TRBD2, 5 bases. CDR3 length: 15 residues. V dropped 0 bases and J dropped 5 bases, with 10 bases sitting between them. Germline V gene data show CDR1 as LGHNA and CDR2 as YSLEER. The CDR3: CASSQERAVTGELFF. The CDR3 region has the DNA TGCGCCAGCAGCCAAGAGAGGGCGGTTACCGGGGAGCTGTTTTTT.